Listed here is a single TCR beta chain. Its antigen is undetermined. A multiplex PCR was run with 60 Vbeta primers and 13 Jbeta primers. The assay was immunoSEQ multiplex PCR, and TCRdb's table has in-frame clones only and misses some. Its table records 200,000 or so clones. This specimen comes from a study of cytomegalovirus exposure and HLA in healthy donors. General study findings and limits: Follow-up analysis seemed to connect common viral pathogens with several of the most significant clusters identified. It was reported in a later analysis that an Asian-associated ancestry cluster showed fewer N-insertions than the approximately 700-donor mean. Some public TCRs appeared in many individuals, while most sequences were rare.

This TCR derives from a boy younger than 18 in good health and CMV-seronegative. Sample: PBMCs.

The CDR3 coding sequence is TGTGCCAGCAGTGACCGGACACCCCGATGGGATGGCTACACCTTC. It encodes CASSDRTPRWDGYTF. The rearrangement links TRBV2 to TRBJ1-2; TRBD1 might be the D (5 bases). Trimming removed 3 bases at V and 6 bases at J, with 17 bases between. Germline V CDR1 and CDR2: SNHLY, FYNNEI. The CDR3 is 15 amino acids.